The next 8 T cell receptor beta chains were all read from a single sample in a study of T cells in Graves' hyperthyroidism and ophthalmopathy. The source material, RNA transcripts, was used to amplify TCR beta CDR3 regions. The primer set for the first-round RT-PCR of the TCR CDR3 was HTBI. In TCRdb, the multiplex PCR reads were re-called with MiXCR into one record per CDR3 protein. The sample includes 350,000 to 450,000 distinct CDR3 sequences, around 15% seen only once; the top ten take around 28%. Sequencing used blood. These receptors all stem from a man in his fifties with Graves' ophthalmopathy.

This chain uses TRBV7-9 with TRBJ1-5; D call uncertain. Germline V gives CDR1 SEHNR, CDR2 FQNEAQ (reference sequence). Trimming left V 3 bases short and J 5 bases short, with 5 bases between. The length of the CDR3 is 12 residues. CDR3 nucleotides: TGTGCCAGCAGCTTCACAGATCAGCCCCAGCATTTT. The encoded protein is CASSFTDQPQHF.

This sequence joins TRBV27 and TRBJ2-2; 11 bases are a match to TRBD2. V dropped 6 bases and J dropped 3; count of bases not matched to a gene: 6. The germline CDR1 and CDR2 sequences are MNHEY and SMNVEV (reference sequence). CDR3 length equals 16 residues. CDR3 nucleotides: TGTGCCAGCAGGCCCACTAGCGGGAGCGACACCGGGGAGCTGTTTTTT. It is translated as CASRPTSGSDTGELFF.

The CDR3 sequence is CASRDRQGVEAFF. CDR3 nucleotides: TGTGCCAGTAGGGATAGACAGGGGGTTGAAGCTTTCTTT. The chain couples TRBV19 to TRBJ1-1; 9 nucleotides align to TRBD1. Germline V gene sequence: CDR1 LNHDA, CDR2 SQIVND (reference sequence). Trimming cost V 6 bases and J 7 bases; bases outside gene matches: 6. There are 13 residues in the CDR3.

The V gene is TRBV9, the J gene TRBJ1-4; TRBD1 matches at 7 bases. V was pared by 4 bases and J by 5 bases, with 11 bases of the junction left unmatched. CDR3 length: 16 amino acids. Germline V gives CDR1 SGDLS, CDR2 YYNGEE. The CDR3, as DNA: TGTGCCAGCAGCCAAGAAGCTGCAGGGGGGAATGAAAAACTGTTTTTT. As protein: CASSQEAAGGNEKLFF.

This clonotype has at least ten counts. This rearrangement joins TRBV7-8 to TRBJ2-3, with 7 bases fitting TRBD1. This CDR3 region has 14 residues. The junction had 6 bases not matched to a gene; V was cut back by 5 bases and J by 4 bases. From germline, CDR1 is SGHVS and CDR2 FQNEAQ. CDR3 sequence: CASSVGGGPDTQYF. CDR3 bases: TGTGCCAGCAGCGTAGGGGGCGGGCCAGATACGCAGTATTTT.

This clonotype showed up just a few times. V is TRBV15 and J is TRBJ2-7; D gene unclear. Looked up from germline, CDR1 is LNHNV and CDR2 is YYDKDF (reference sequence). The CDR3 loop spans 16 amino acids. V lost 1 base and J lost 2, with 15 bases in between. CDR3: CATSRVRAGAAYEQYF. The CDR3 region has the DNA TGTGCCACCAGCAGAGTCCGGGCTGGTGCGGCCTACGAGCAGTACTTC.

This clonotype was recorded many times. The genes are TRBV6-1 and TRBJ2-5; the match to TRBD2 covers 9 bases. Germline V lookup: CDR1 MNHNS, CDR2 SASEGT. The CDR3 covers 15 residues. The V gene end was trimmed by 7 bases and the J gene end by 3 bases; junction bases not matched to a gene: 9. CDR3: CASIPTSGLKETQYF. CDR3 in DNA: TGTGCCAGCATTCCGACTAGCGGTTTAAAAGAGACCCAGTACTTC.

The CDR3 DNA is TGCGCCAGCAGCCAGGACAGGGACCGGGAGCAGTTCTTC. Its translation is CASSQDRDREQFF. V is TRBV4-1 and J is TRBJ2-1; 8 nucleotides line up with TRBD1. The V and J ends lost 3 bases and 10 bases, in that order; junction bases with no gene match: 5. The CDR3 is made up of 13 amino acids. Germline CDR1 reads MGHRA; CDR2 reads YSYEKL.